Below are 18 T cell receptor beta chains sequenced from a single sample in a study of regulatory T cells in long-lasting Graves disease. Researchers made TCR beta libraries by using iRepertoire HTBI primers and running Arm-PCR on CDR3 regions. One entry per CDR3 protein, called by TCRdb with MiXCR from the multiplex PCR reads. The table shows 400,000 to 550,000 distinct CDR3 sequences, with about a sixth occurring only once. The time point was: newly diagnosed GD, antithyroid drugs for less than 3 months. From RNA extracted from PBMCs, the TCR library was made. This sample was shared with a second study, whose subject was T cells in Graves' hyperthyroidism and ophthalmopathy.

Sequencing was performed on peripheral blood mononuclear cells (PBMCs), taken at new diagnosis, from a patient treated with antithyroid drugs. These receptors were obtained from a woman between 18 and 29 years old with Graves disease.

This clonotype occurred a few times. The CDR3 is CASSYGGRNEQFF. DNA for the CDR3: TGTGCCAGTAGTTACGGAGGACGGAATGAGCAGTTCTTC. J is TRBJ2-1 and V is TRBV19; perhaps TRBD2 as D (5 bases). Germline V gives CDR1 LNHDA, CDR2 SQIVND (reference sequence). The CDR3 is 13 residues long. Trimming cost V 5 bases and J 7 bases, with 12 bases left between them.

This clonotype was seen at least ten times. The chain employs TRBV3-1 and TRBJ2-3; D unresolved. V lost 0 bases to trimming and J lost 1 base, with 17 bases between them. The germline gives CDR1 LGHDT, CDR2 YNNKEL (reference sequence). The CDR3 spans 18 residues. CDR3 DNA: TGTGCCAGCAGCCAAGAATCCGGGTGGGCGTGGGGCACAGATACGCAGTATTTT. Amino acid sequence: CASSQESGWAWGTDTQYF.

This clonotype was counted at least ten times. The chain employs TRBV5-1 and TRBJ2-7; possible D gene TRBD2, 6 bases. CDR3 size: 15 residues. Germline V gene lookup returns CDR1 SGHRS and CDR2 YFSETQ. The V gene lost 0 bases and the J gene lost 2 bases, with 12 bases spanning the gap. CDR3 bases: TGCGCCAGCAGCTTGGGGCTAGCGACCGCCTACGAGCAGTACTTC. Residues: CASSLGLATAYEQYF.

The chain has TRBV9 and TRBJ2-5; TRBD2 agrees at 8 bases. Germline V CDR1 and CDR2: SGDLS, YYNGEE. After removal of 4 bases from V and 4 bases from J, the junction contained 9 bases not matched to a gene. This CDR3 has 15 residues. The CDR3 region is CASSPSRAGVETQYF. The CDR3 region has the DNA TGTGCCAGCAGCCCGTCGAGAGCGGGAGTAGAGACCCAGTACTTC.

As regards this clonotype: This may be a read error: a much more frequent sequence differs by one nucleotide. The CDR3 here is CASSYIQGYEQFF. The CDR3 DNA is TGTGCCAGCAGTTATATCCAGGGGTATGAGCAGTTCTTC. The gene calls are TRBV6-9 and TRBJ2-1, with D maybe TRBD1 (6 bases). This CDR3 has 13 amino acids. Germline V gives CDR1 MNHGY, CDR2 SVAAGI. V was cut by 2 bases and J by 8 bases, with 10 bases left in between.

In this sample, this clonotype turned up a few times. J is TRBJ2-1 and V is TRBV7-3; perhaps D is TRBD1 or TRBD2 (5 bases each). Trimming took 8 bases from V and 4 from J, leaving 15 bases between them. CDR1 and CDR2 from the germline V gene are SGHTA and FQGTGA. The CDR3 covers 14 residues. CDR3 nucleotides: TGTGCCAGCTCCCGGGACCCCGGGTACAATGAGCAGTTCTTC. Amino acid sequence: CASSRDPGYNEQFF.

In its sample, this clonotype was seen a few times. The genes are TRBV10-2 and TRBJ2-1; TRBD2 is a possible D gene (5 bases). The germline CDR1 and CDR2 sequences are WSHSY and SAAADI. The CDR3 consists of 15 residues. Trimming left V 2 bases short and J 6 bases short, with 14 bases between. The CDR3 spells CASSERGPPFNEQFF. The CDR3 DNA follows: TGCGCCAGCAGTGAGCGCGGGCCCCCGTTCAATGAGCAGTTCTTC.

This clonotype has a handful of counts. This chain links TRBV7-6 with TRBJ2-7; 7 positions agree with TRBD2. The germline gives CDR1 SGHVS, CDR2 FNYEAQ. V trimming: 0 bases; J trimming: 0 bases; junction bases outside the gene matches: 8. There are 17 residues in the CDR3. The CDR3, as DNA: TGTGCCAGCAGCTTAGCCACGGGTGGCGGGAGCTCCTACGAGCAGTACTTC. Its translation: CASSLATGGGSSYEQYF.

This clonotype has a count of ten or more. J is TRBJ2-3 and V is TRBV6-2 or TRBV6-3; 8 positions match TRBD2. This CDR3 is 14 amino acids long. J was trimmed by 3 bases and V by 7 bases; bases with no gene match: 6. Germline CDR1 MNHEY, CDR2 SVGEGT. CDR3 nucleotide sequence: TGTGCCAGCAATCCGGGACTAGGAACAGATACGCAGTATTTT. This gives the protein CASNPGLGTDTQYF.

This clonotype has only a few counts. V is TRBV2 and J is TRBJ1-3, with TRBD1 matching over 8 bases. V shed 4 bases, J shed 0 bases, and the junction held 17 bases outside the gene matches. CDR1 SNHLY and CDR2 FYNNEI come from the germline V gene. CDR3 length: 20 amino acids. The CDR3 region has the DNA TGTGCCAGCAGTGTAGATCCGGGACAGGAGACCCTATTCTCTGGAAACACCATATATTTT. Protein: CASSVDPGQETLFSGNTIYF.

In its sample, this clonotype was seen many times. J is TRBJ2-1 and V is TRBV27; 9 positions match TRBD2. V trimming: 6 bases; J trimming: 7 bases; junction bases outside the gene matches: 10. The CDR3 contains 15 residues. Germline assignment: CDR1 MNHEY and CDR2 SMNVEV (reference sequence). CDR3 nucleotide sequence: TGTGCCAGCAGCTCGGCCACTAGCGGGTTTAATGAGCAGTTCTTC. Its protein is CASSSATSGFNEQFF.

This clonotype was seen many times. The chain couples TRBV6-5 to TRBJ2-7, with TRBD2 identical over 14 bases. The CDR3 runs 15 residues. J lost 6 bases, V lost 2 bases, and 3 bases had no gene match. The V gene's germline CDR1 is MNHEY and CDR2 SVGAGI. The DNA of the CDR3 is TGTGCCAGCAGTTACGGGACTAGCGGGAGCGGCGAGCAGTACTTC. This gives the protein CASSYGTSGSGEQYF.

This chain joins TRBV7-9 and TRBJ2-2; D is uncertain. V was trimmed by 1 base and J by 4 bases, leaving 7 bases between them. The CDR3 loop spans 14 amino acids. Germline V gives CDR1 SEHNR, CDR2 FQNEAQ (reference sequence). Here the CDR3 DNA reads TGTGCCAGCAGCTTAGGGTACAGCACCGGGGAGCTGTTTTTT. Its protein product is CASSLGYSTGELFF.

There are many counts of this clonotype. The chain combines TRBV5-1 with TRBJ1-3; unclear D gene. V was pared by 7 bases and J by 4 bases, with 6 bases between. The germline V gene has CDR1 SGHRS and CDR2 YFSETQ. The CDR3 sequence is 11 residues long. CDR3 amino acids: CASAEGNTIYF. The CDR3 region has the DNA TGCGCCAGCGCGGAGGGAAACACCATATATTTT.

This clonotype was counted only a few times. The CDR3 sequence: CASRREAPDTQYF. DNA for the CDR3: TGTGCCAGCAGGCGGGAGGCCCCAGATACGCAGTATTTT. The chain combines TRBV12-3 or TRBV12-4 with TRBJ2-3; 8 bases fit TRBD2. J gave up 4 bases and V 6 bases, and 3 bases lay outside the gene matches. The CDR3 sequence is 13 residues long.

This chain connects TRBV5-1 to TRBJ2-5; 7 positions match TRBD1. The germline V gene encodes CDR1 SGHRS and CDR2 YFSETQ. The J segment lost 2 bases and the V segment lost 4 bases, leaving 2 bases of the junction unmatched. CDR3 length: 13 amino acids. In DNA, the CDR3 is TGCGCCAGCAGCGGGGGACAGCAAGAGACCCAGTACTTC. This gives the protein CASSGGQQETQYF.

This clonotype was recorded a few times. The rearrangement uses TRBV6-5 and TRBJ2-1; maybe TRBD2 (5 bases). Trimming shortened V by 0 bases and J by 7 bases, and 10 bases separated the two germline ends. Per germline, CDR1 MNHEY and CDR2 SVGAGI. The CDR3 is made up of 14 amino acids. In DNA, the CDR3 is TGTGCCAGCAGTTACTCAGGAGCGGAGAATGAGCAGTTCTTC. Its protein product is CASSYSGAENEQFF.

This clonotype was counted ten times or more. V and J are TRBV28 and TRBJ2-1; TRBD2 aligns across 10 bases. The V gene end was trimmed by 4 bases and the J gene end by 7 bases; junction bases not matched to a gene: 7. CDR1 and CDR2 (germline): MDHEN, SYDVKM. The CDR3 has 15 amino acids. The DNA of the CDR3 is TGTGCCAGCAGTTACCCGGGACTAGCGAGTAATGAGCAGTTCTTC. Translating gives CASSYPGLASNEQFF.